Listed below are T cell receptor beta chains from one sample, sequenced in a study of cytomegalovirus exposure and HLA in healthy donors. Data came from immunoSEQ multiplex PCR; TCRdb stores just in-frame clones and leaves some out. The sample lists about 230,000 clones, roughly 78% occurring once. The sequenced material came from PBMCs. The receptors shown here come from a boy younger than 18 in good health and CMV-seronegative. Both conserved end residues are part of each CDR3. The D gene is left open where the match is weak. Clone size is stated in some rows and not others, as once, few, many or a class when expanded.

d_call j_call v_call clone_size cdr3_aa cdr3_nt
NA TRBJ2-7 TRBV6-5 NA CASSNPRGATEQYF TGTGCCAGCAGCAATCCCCGGGGGGCTACCGAGCAGTACTTC
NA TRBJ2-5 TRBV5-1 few CASSLDTGIQETQYF TGCGCCAGCAGCTTGGATACAGGGATCCAAGAGACCCAGTACTTC
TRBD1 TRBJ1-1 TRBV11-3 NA CASSPRDRNTEAFF TGTGCCAGCAGCCCCCGGGACAGGAACACTGAAGCTTTCTTT
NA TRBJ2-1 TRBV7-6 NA CASSLDPSGEQFF TGTGCCAGCAGCTTAGATCCCAGCGGGGAGCAGTTCTTC
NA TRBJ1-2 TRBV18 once CASSSSGASGGYTF TGTGCCAGCTCATCATCGGGAGCCTCGGGGGGCTACACCTTC
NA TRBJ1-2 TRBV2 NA CASSWESVLDYTF TGTGCCAGCAGTTGGGAGAGCGTTCTTGACTACACCTTC
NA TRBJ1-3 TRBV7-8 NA CASSAQGTGNTIYF TGTGCCAGCAGCGCACAGGGAACTGGAAACACCATATATTTT
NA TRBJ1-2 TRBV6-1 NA CASSATGPPNYGYTF TGTGCCAGCAGTGCCACAGGGCCACCTAACTATGGCTACACCTTC
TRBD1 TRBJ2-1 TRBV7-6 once CASSLPGQGIRNEQFF TGTGCCAGCAGCTTACCGGGACAGGGTATTAGGAATGAGCAGTTCTTC
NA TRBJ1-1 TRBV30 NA CAWSAQENTEAFF TGTGCCTGGAGTGCACAGGAGAACACTGAAGCTTTCTTT
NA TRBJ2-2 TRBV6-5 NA CASSYRGILGFGELFF TGTGCCAGCAGTTATCGGGGTATACTAGGTTTCGGGGAGCTGTTTTTT
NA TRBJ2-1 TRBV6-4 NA CASSREGVRGYNEQFF TGTGCCAGCAGTCGGGAAGGGGTCAGGGGATACAATGAGCAGTTCTTC
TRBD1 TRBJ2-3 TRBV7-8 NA CASGRTGSTDTQYF TGTGCCAGCGGTCGGACAGGAAGCACAGATACGCAGTATTTT
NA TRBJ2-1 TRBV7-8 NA CASSLEGSSDEQFF TGTGCCAGCAGCCTTGAGGGGTCTAGCGATGAGCAGTTCTTC
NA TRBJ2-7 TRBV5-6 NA CASSFGRSEGPLEQYF TGTGCCAGCAGCTTTGGTCGGTCTGAGGGTCCCCTCGAGCAGTACTTC
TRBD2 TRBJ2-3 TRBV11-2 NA CASSLDVLAGGRDTDTQYF TGTGCCAGCAGCTTAGATGTCCTAGCGGGAGGTCGGGACACAGATACGCAGTATTTT
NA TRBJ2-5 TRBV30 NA CAWSVRGAPETQYF TGTGCCTGGAGTGTCCGGGGGGCCCCTGAGACCCAGTACTTC
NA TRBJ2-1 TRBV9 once CASSSWAGNYNEQFF TGTGCCAGCAGCTCCTGGGCAGGGAACTACAATGAGCAGTTCTTC
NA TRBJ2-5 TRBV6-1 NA CASSEFMDGEETQYF TGTGCCAGCAGTGAATTCATGGACGGGGAGGAGACCCAGTACTTC
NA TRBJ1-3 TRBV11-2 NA CASSPLGQRTGGNTIYF TGTGCCAGCAGTCCCCTGGGTCAGAGGACTGGAGGAAACACCATATATTTT
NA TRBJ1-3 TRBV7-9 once CASSFGLWSSGNTIYF TGTGCCAGCAGCTTCGGTCTATGGAGCTCTGGAAACACCATATATTTT
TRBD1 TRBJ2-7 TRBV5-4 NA CASSGRPGTGGPSYEQYF TGTGCCAGCAGCGGAAGGCCTGGGACAGGGGGTCCCTCCTACGAGCAGTACTTC